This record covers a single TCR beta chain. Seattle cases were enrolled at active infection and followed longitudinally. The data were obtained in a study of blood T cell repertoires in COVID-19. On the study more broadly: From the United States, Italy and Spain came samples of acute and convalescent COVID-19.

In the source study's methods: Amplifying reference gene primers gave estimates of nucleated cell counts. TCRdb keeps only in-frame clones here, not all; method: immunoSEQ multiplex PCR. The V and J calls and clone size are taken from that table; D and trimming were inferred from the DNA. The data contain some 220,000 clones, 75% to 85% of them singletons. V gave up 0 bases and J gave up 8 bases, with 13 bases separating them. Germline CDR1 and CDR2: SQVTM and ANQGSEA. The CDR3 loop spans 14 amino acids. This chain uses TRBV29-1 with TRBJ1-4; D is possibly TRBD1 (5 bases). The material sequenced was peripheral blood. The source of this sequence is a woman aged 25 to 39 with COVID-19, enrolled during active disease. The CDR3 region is CSVEEVGVLEKLFF. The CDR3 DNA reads TGCAGCGTTGAAGAAGTAGGGGTCCTCGAAAAACTGTTTTTT.